There are many counts of the clone carrying this TCR beta chain. No antigen is known for it. These data come from a study of T-cell reconstitution after alpha-beta-depleted transplantation in children. Using unique molecular identifiers, the investigators prepared the TCRbeta library. One entry per CDR3 protein, called by TCRdb with MiXCR from the PCR reads. The table records approximately 99,000 distinct CDR3 sequences, about 6% of them present only once. CDR1 and CDR2 from the germline V gene are SQVTM and ANQGSEA. Trimming cost V 3 bases and J 10 bases, with 16 bases left between them. The CDR3 has 12 residues. Study-level results: At day 60, the high TCRbeta diversity found in some patients originated from recipient T cells and thymic progenitors that had survived. A year had passed since transplant, and T-cell counts and diversity by then came mostly from newly produced T cells. Reportedly, only several hundred clones from non-depleted graft cells drove alpha-beta T-cell counts at about two months.

The input for sequencing was PBMCs, mostly from graft donor cells, taken 360 days after TCRalphabeta/CD19-depleted stem cell transplant. This sequence was found in a male patient between 2 and 9 years old who had a stem cell transplant for acute lymphoblastic leukemia, so the T cells may come from the graft donor. This chain links TRBV29-1 with TRBJ2-7, with D tentatively TRBD1 (6 bases). In DNA, the CDR3 is TGCAGCGTTGACTGGCGAGGGGGACATCAGTACTTC. This codes for CSVDWRGGHQYF.